The present TCR beta chain was sequenced within a study of blood T cell repertoires in COVID-19. Study-wide background: There were acute and convalescent COVID-19 samples, and they came from the United States, Italy and Spain.

The CDR3 is 13 residues long. The germline gives CDR1 MNHEY, CDR2 SVGAGI. V lost 5 bases and J lost 4; bases outside the gene matches: 2. The table lists this clone with a few counts. The assay was immunoSEQ multiplex PCR, and TCRdb's table has in-frame clones only and misses some. The sample has under 200,000 clones; around 80% are singletons. The clonotype comes from a man aged 25-45 years with active or convalescent COVID-19. The chain recombines TRBV6-5 with TRBJ1-5, with 7 bases lining up with TRBD1. The sample comprised peripheral blood. The CDR3 reads CASSRDRNQPQHF. The CDR3 DNA sequence: TGTGCCAGCAGTCGGGACAGAAATCAGCCCCAGCATTTT.